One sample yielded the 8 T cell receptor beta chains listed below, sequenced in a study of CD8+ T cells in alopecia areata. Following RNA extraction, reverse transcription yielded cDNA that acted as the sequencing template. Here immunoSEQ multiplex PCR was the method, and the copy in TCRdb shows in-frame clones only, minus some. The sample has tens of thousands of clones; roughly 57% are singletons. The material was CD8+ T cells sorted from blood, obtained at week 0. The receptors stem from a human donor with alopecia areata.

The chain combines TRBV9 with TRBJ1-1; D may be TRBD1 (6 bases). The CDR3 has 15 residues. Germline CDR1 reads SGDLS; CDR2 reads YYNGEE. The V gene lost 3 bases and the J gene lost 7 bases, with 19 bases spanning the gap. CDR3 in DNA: TGTGCCAGCAGCGCCATACCGGACAGCGTCGTTGAAGCTTTCTTT. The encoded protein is CASSAIPDSVVEAFF.

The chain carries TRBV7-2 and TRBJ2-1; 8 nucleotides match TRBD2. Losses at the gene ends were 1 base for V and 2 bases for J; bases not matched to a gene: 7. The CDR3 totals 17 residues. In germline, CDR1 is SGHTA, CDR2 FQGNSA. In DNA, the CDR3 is TGTGCCAGCAGCTTAGTGGGCGGGGGGAATGCCTACAATGAGCAGTTCTTC. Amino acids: CASSLVGGGNAYNEQFF.

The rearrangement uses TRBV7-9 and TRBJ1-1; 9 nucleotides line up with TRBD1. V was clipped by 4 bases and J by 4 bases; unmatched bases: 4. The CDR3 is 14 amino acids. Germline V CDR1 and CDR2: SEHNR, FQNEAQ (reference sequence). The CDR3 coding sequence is TGTGCCAGCAGCTCCTGGGACAGGGCCACTGAAGCTTTCTTT. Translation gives CASSSWDRATEAFF.

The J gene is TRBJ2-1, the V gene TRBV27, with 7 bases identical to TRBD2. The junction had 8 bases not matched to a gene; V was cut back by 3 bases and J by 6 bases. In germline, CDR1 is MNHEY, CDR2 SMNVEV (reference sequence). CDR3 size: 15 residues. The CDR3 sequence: CASSFEVGGSNEQFF. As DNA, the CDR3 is TGTGCCAGCAGTTTCGAAGTGGGGGGGAGCAATGAGCAGTTCTTC.

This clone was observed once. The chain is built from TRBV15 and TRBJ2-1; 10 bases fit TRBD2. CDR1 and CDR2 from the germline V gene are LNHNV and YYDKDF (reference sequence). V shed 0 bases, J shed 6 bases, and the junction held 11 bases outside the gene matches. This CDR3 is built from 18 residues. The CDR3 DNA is TGTGCCACCAGCAGAGATCATTTGGGGCTAGCGGGAGTCAATGAGCAGTTCTTC. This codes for CATSRDHLGLAGVNEQFF.

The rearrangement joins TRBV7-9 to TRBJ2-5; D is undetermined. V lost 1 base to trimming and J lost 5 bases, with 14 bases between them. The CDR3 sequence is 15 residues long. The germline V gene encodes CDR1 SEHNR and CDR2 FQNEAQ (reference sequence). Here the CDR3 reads CASSLVQVPSETQYF. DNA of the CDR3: TGTGCCAGCAGCTTAGTCCAGGTTCCCTCCGAGACCCAGTACTTC.

CDR3 nucleotide sequence: TGTGCCAGCAGCCCGGACAGGTACAATGAGCAGTTCTTC. Translation: CASSPDRYNEQFF. V is TRBV14 and J is TRBJ2-1, with TRBD1 identical over 7 bases. Trimming took 4 bases from V and 4 from J; bases not matched to a gene: 1. From germline, CDR1 is SGHDN and CDR2 FVKESK. This CDR3 has 13 amino acids.

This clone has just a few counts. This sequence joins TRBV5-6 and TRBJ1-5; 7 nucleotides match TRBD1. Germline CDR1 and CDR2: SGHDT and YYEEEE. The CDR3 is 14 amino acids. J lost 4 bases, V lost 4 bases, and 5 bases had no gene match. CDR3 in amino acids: CASSNLRGNQPQHF. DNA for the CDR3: TGTGCCAGCAGCAACCTCAGGGGGAATCAGCCCCAGCATTTT.